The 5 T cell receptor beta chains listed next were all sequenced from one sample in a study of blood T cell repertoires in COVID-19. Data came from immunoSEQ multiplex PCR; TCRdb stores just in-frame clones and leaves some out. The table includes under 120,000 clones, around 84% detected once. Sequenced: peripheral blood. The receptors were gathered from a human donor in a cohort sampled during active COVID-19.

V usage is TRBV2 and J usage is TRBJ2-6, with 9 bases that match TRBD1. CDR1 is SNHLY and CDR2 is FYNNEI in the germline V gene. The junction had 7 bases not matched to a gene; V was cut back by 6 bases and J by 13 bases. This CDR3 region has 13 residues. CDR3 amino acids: CASRGDREGVLTF. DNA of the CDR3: TGTGCCAGCAGGGGGGACAGGGAAGGTGTCCTGACTTTC.

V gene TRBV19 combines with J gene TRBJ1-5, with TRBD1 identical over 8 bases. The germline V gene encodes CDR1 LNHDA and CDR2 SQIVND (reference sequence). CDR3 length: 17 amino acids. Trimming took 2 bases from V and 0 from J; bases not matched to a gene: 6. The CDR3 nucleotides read TGTGCCAGTAGTATACTCGGGACAGGCTTTAGCAATCAGCCCCAGCATTTT. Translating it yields CASSILGTGFSNQPQHF.

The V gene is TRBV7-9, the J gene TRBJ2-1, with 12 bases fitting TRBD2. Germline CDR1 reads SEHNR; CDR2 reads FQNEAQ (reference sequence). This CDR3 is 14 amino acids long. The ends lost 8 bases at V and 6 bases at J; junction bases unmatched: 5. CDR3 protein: CASRLAGGLNEQFF. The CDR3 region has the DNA TGTGCCAGCCGCCTAGCGGGGGGGCTCAATGAGCAGTTCTTC.

The CDR3 nucleotides are TGTGCCAGCAGCCAAGGTTACACCACAGATACGCAGTATTTT. It is translated as CASSQGYTTDTQYF. The chain is built from TRBV4-2 and TRBJ2-3; D is unclear. The CDR3 contains 14 residues. V was trimmed by 1 base and J by 2 bases, leaving 7 bases between them. Germline V gives CDR1 LGHNA, CDR2 YNFKEQ.

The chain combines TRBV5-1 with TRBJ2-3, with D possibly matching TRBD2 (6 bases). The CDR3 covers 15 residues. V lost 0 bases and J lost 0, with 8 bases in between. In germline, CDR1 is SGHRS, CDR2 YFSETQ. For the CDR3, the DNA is TGCGCCAGCAGCTTGGGAGGGACTAGCACAGATACGCAGTATTTT. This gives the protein CASSLGGTSTDTQYF.